Shown below are 9 T cell receptor beta chains from a single sample sequenced in a study of T cell changes during pregnancy in multiple sclerosis. The protocol was immunoSEQ multiplex PCR, while the TCRdb copy is restricted to in-frame clones and leaves out a portion. This table holds about 45,000 clones, roughly 90% found once. This specimen consisted of CD8+ T cells from peripheral blood mononuclear cells, obtained in the second trimester of pregnancy. All receptors come from a female donor with multiple sclerosis, enrolled in a pregnancy study.

The chain joins TRBV5-6 to TRBJ1-1; D not resolved. Germline V gives CDR1 SGHDT, CDR2 YYEEEE. V lost 4 bases to trimming and J lost 1 base, with 8 bases between them. The CDR3 loop spans 13 amino acids. The chain's CDR3 is CASSPGPNTEAFF. CDR3 nucleotides: TGTGCCAGCAGCCCGGGTCCGAACACTGAAGCTTTCTTT.

The chain carries TRBV10-3 and TRBJ2-7; 8 bases fit TRBD1. Trimming took 9 bases from V and 4 from J; bases not matched to a gene: 8. CDR3 size: 13 residues. The germline CDR1 and CDR2 sequences are ENHRY and SYGVKD. The chain's CDR3 is CAILQGDAYEQYF. In DNA form, the CDR3 reads TGTGCCATACTACAGGGGGACGCTTACGAGCAGTACTTC.

J is TRBJ1-2 and V is TRBV5-5; D call uncertain. V lost 0 bases, J lost 4 bases, and 10 bases lay in between. CDR1 and CDR2 from the germline V gene are SGHKS and YYEKEE (reference sequence). The CDR3 has 14 amino acids. CDR3 amino acids: CASSLGLVSYGYTF. CDR3 sequence (DNA): TGTGCCAGCAGCTTGGGCCTCGTGAGCTATGGCTACACCTTC.

This chain connects TRBV2 to TRBJ1-6; D is possibly TRBD1 (5 bases). CDR3 length: 12 residues. Trimming left V 5 bases short and J 15 bases short, with 14 bases between. Germline V lookup: CDR1 SNHLY, CDR2 FYNNEI. CDR3 nucleotide sequence: TGTGCCAGCAGTCCCAGGGTGCAAAACCTCCACTTT. Amino acid sequence: CASSPRVQNLHF.

This sequence joins TRBV28 and TRBJ2-5, with TRBD1 as a possible D gene (6 bases). Trimming removed 5 bases from V and 5 bases from J, with 15 bases in between. Germline-derived CDR1 and CDR2 are MDHEN and SYDVKM. The CDR3 has 14 amino acids. In DNA, the CDR3 is TGTGCCAGCAGTCGAACAGGGTTGGGGGAGACCCAGTACTTC. Its translation is CASSRTGLGETQYF.

CDR3 loop: CASSSKTGRGEAFF. The CDR3, as DNA: TGTGCCAGCAGCTCTAAGACAGGTCGGGGTGAAGCTTTCTTT. This chain links TRBV7-3 with TRBJ1-1, with a tentative D call TRBD1 (6 bases). The germline V gene encodes CDR1 SGHTA and CDR2 FQGTGA. This CDR3 comprises 14 residues. V lost 4 bases and J lost 7, with 16 bases in between.

The rearrangement joins TRBV9 to TRBJ1-6; 7 positions agree with TRBD1. The CDR3 has 14 amino acids. The trim removed 5 bases at V and 7 bases at J, leaving 6 bases unmatched. Germline V gene lookup returns CDR1 SGDLS and CDR2 YYNGEE. Here the CDR3 reads CASRTGKENSPLHF. The DNA for the CDR3 is TGTGCCAGCAGGACAGGGAAGGAGAATTCACCCCTCCACTTT.

There are a few counts of this clone. This chain uses TRBV5-3 with TRBJ2-7; 7 bases are shared with TRBD2. TRBV5-3 is designated an ORF whose function remains uncertain. This CDR3 is built from 14 residues. With 9 bases clipped from V and 6 bases from J, the junction kept 15 bases outside the gene matches. The CDR3 loop is CAIEPGGGLGEQYF. Here the CDR3 DNA reads TGTGCCATAGAACCCGGGGGAGGGTTGGGCGAGCAGTACTTC.

The rearrangement links TRBV7-9 to TRBJ1-1, with 8 bases lining up with TRBD1. CDR3 length: 17 residues. Germline lookup yields CDR1 SEHNR and CDR2 FQNEAQ (reference sequence). The V gene end was trimmed by 3 bases and the J gene end by 0 bases; junction bases not matched to a gene: 9. The CDR3 DNA reads as TGTGCCAGCAGCTTCTTCTCAGGGGGCGGGGTGAACACTGAAGCTTTCTTT. It is translated as CASSFFSGGGVNTEAFF.